The source of this T cell receptor (beta chain) is a study of Graves' ophthalmopathy and Graves' hyperthyroidism. Investigators amplified TCR beta CDR3 regions from RNA transcripts. The authors performed first-round RT-PCR with HTBI primers and then a second-round multiplex PCR. One entry per CDR3 protein, called by TCRdb with MiXCR from the multiplex PCR reads. The sample has tens of thousands of distinct CDR3 sequences, about half seen once. The CDR3 has 16 amino acids. Orbital computed tomography and thyroid ultrasound, along with TRAb, serum thyroxine and clinical symptoms, underpinned diagnosis. The PBMCs were taken from approximately 9.7 ml of fresh peripheral blood.

This chain joins TRBV3-2 and TRBJ2-2; no DNA check was done on the table's D call, TRBD1. TRBV3-2 is termed a pseudogene. Sequenced input: peripheral blood. This receptor was taken from an adult woman with Graves' ophthalmopathy. Here the CDR3 reads CASSQAGPQFSGELFF. In nucleotides, the CDR3 is TGTGCCAGCAGCCAAGCTGGCCCGCAATTCTCCGGGGAGCTGTTTTTT.